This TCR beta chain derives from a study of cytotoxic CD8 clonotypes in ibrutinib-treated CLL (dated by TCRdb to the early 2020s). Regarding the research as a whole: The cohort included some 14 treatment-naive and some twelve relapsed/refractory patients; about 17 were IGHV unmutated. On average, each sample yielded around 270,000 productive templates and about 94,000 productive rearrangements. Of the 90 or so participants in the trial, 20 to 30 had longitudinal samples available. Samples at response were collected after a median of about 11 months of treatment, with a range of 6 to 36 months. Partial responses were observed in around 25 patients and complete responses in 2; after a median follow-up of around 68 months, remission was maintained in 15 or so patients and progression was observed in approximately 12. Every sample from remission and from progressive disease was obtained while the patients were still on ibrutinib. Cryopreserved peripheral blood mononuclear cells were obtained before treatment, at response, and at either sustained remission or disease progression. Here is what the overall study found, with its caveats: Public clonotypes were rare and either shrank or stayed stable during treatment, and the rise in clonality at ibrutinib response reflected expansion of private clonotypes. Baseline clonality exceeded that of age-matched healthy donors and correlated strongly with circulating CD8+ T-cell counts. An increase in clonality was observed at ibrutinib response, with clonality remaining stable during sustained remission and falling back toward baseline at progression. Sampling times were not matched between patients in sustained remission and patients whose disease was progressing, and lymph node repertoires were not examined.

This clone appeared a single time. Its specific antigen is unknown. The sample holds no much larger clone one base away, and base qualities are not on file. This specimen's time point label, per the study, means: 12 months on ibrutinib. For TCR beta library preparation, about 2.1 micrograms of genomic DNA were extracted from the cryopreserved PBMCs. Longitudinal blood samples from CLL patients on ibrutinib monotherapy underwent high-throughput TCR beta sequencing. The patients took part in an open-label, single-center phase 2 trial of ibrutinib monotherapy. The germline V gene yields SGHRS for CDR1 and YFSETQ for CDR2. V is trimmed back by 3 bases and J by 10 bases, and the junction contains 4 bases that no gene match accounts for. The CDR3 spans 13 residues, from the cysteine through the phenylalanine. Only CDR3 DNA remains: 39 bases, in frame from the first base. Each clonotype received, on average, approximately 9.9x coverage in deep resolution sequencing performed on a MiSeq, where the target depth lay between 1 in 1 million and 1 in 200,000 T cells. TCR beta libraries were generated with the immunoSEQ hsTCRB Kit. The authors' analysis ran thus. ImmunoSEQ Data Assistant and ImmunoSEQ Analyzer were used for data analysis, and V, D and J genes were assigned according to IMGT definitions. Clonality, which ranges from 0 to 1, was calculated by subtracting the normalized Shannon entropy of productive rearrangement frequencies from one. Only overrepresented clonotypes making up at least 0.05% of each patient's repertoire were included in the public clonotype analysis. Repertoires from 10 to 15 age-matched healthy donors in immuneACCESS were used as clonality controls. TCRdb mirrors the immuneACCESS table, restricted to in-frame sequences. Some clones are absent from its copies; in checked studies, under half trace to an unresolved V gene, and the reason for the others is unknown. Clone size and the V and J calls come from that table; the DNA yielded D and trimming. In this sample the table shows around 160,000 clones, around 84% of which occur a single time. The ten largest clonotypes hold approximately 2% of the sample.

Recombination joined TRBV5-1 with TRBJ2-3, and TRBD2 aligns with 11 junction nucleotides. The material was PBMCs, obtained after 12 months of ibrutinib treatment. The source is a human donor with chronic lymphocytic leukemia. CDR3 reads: CASSYSGGEAQYF. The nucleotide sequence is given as TGCGCCAGCAGCTATAGCGGGGGGGAGGCGCAGTATTTT.